Following are 5 T cell receptor beta chains from one sample sequenced in a study of blood T cell repertoires in COVID-19. Assay used: immunoSEQ multiplex PCR; TCRdb lists only in-frame clones, some missing. The repertoire consists of approximately 170,000 clones, with around four fifths occurring once and the leading ten covering about 15%. Sequencing was carried out using peripheral blood. These receptors all come from a woman aged 70-85 years with COVID-19, enrolled during active disease.

The CDR3 protein is CASSPMGQLNTEAFF. For the CDR3, the DNA is TGTGCCAGCAGTCCGATGGGACAGCTGAACACTGAAGCTTTCTTT. V is TRBV28 and J is TRBJ1-1, with 7 nucleotides matching TRBD1. The V gene end was trimmed by 5 bases and the J gene end by 0 bases; junction bases not matched to a gene: 6. There are 15 residues in the CDR3. Germline CDR1 and CDR2: MDHEN and SYDVKM. Together with reference TRBV28 and TRBJ1-1, the CDR3 gives the full variable domain: DVKVTQSSRYLVKRTGEKVFLECVQDMDHENMFWYRQDPGLGLRLIYFSYDVKMKEKGDIPEGYSVSREKKERFSLILESASTNQTSMYLCASSPMGQLNTEAFFGQGTRLTVV.

This clone was seen more than once but under ten times. The chain recombines TRBV7-2 with TRBJ2-5; perhaps TRBD2 as D (5 bases). The length of the CDR3 is 14 residues. Germline CDR1 is SGHTA and CDR2 is FQGNSA. The V and J ends lost 4 bases and 5 bases respectively, with 14 bases between them. CDR3 sequence (DNA): TGTGCCAGCAGCTCCCGGGGAGATGGGGAGACCCAGTACTTC. Protein sequence: CASSSRGDGETQYF.

The chain is built from TRBV30 and TRBJ1-2; D may be TRBD1 (6 bases). CDR1 and CDR2 (germline): GTSNPN, SVGIG (reference sequence). Trimming stripped 1 base from V and 5 bases from J, with 20 bases between. CDR3 size: 16 residues. This CDR3 reads CAWSATNSAGTYGYTF. CDR3 sequence (DNA): TGTGCCTGGAGTGCCACCAATTCCGCAGGGACATATGGCTACACCTTC.

The chain uses TRBV28 and TRBJ2-7; 7 bases line up with TRBD2. V was pared by 3 bases and J by 7 bases, with 3 bases of the junction left unmatched. The CDR3 has 12 residues. From germline, CDR1 is MDHEN and CDR2 SYDVKM. The CDR3 nucleotides are TGTGCCAGCAGTTTGGGCGGGGGAGAGCAGTACGTC. Translating gives CASSLGGGEQYV.

This chain links TRBV4-1 with TRBJ2-7, with D possibly TRBD2 on 5 matching bases. The CDR3 is 13 residues long. The ends were cut back, 5 bases at V and 7 bases at J, with 15 bases in the middle. The germline gives CDR1 MGHRA, CDR2 YSYEKL. CDR3 DNA sequence: TGCGCCAGCAGCACCGTAGAGGGTTTTGAGCAGTACGTC. Residues: CASSTVEGFEQYV.